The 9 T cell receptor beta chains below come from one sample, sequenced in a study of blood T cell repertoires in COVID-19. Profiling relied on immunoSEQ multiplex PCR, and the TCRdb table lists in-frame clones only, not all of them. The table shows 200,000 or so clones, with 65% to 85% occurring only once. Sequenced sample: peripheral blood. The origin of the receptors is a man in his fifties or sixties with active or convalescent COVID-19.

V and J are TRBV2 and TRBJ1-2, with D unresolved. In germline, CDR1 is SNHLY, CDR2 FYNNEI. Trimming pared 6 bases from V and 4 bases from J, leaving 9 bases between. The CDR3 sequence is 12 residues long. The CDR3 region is CASRVSSYGYTF. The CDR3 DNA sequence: TGTGCCAGCAGGGTCTCCAGCTATGGCTACACCTTC.

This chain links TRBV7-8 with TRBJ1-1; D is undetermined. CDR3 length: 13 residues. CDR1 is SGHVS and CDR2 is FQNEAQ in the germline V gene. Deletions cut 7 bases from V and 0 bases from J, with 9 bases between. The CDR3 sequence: CASISSLNTEAFF. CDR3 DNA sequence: TGTGCCAGCATCAGTTCTTTGAACACTGAAGCTTTCTTT.

The CDR3 coding sequence is TGTGCCAGCAGCAACACCGACGGGGGCTATGGCTACACCTTC. The encoded protein is CASSNTDGGYGYTF. The chain recombines TRBV28 with TRBJ1-2; perhaps TRBD1 as D (5 bases). The germline V gene encodes CDR1 MDHEN and CDR2 SYDVKM. The CDR3 covers 14 residues. V was cut by 6 bases and J by 4 bases, with 15 bases left in between.

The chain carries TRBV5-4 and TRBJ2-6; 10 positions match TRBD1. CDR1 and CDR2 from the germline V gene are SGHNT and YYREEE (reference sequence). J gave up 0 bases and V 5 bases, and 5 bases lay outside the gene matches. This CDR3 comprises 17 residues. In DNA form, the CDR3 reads TGTGCCAGCAGTAGGGACAGGGGTCCCTCTGGGGCCAACGTCCTGACTTTC. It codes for CASSRDRGPSGANVLTF.

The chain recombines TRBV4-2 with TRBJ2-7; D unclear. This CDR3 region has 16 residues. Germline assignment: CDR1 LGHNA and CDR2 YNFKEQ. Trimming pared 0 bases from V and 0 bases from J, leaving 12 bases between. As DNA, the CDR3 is TGTGCCAGCAGCCAAGATGAGCTCGAATCCTCCTACGAGCAGTACTTC. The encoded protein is CASSQDELESSYEQYF.

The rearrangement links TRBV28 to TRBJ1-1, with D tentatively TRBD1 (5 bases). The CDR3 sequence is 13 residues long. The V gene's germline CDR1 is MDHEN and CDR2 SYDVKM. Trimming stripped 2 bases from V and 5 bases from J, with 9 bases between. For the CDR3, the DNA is TGTGCCAGCAGTTTAGGGGGGGGGACTGAAGCTTTCTTT. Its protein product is CASSLGGGTEAFF.

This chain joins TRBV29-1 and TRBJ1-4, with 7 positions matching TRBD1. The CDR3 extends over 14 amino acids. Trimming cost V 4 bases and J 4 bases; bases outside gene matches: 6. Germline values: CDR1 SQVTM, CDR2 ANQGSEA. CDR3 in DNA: TGCAGCGTTGCTCCGGGGACAGATAATGAAAAACTGTTTTTT. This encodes CSVAPGTDNEKLFF. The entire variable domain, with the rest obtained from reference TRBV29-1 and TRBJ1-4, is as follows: SAVISQKPSRDICQRGTSLTIQCQVDSQVTMMFWYRQQPGQSLTLIATANQGSEATYESGFVIDKFPISRPNLTFSTLTVSNMSPEDSSIYLCSVAPGTDNEKLFFGSGTQLSVL.

This chain's CDR3 is CASSPGLESSYNEQFF. Here the CDR3 DNA reads TGTGCCAGTAGTCCGGGACTAGAGTCATCCTACAATGAGCAGTTCTTC. J is TRBJ2-1 and V is TRBV19; the match to TRBD2 covers 8 bases. V gave up 5 bases and J gave up 1 base; unmatched junction bases: 7. Germline CDR1 LNHDA, CDR2 SQIVND (reference sequence). CDR3 length: 16 amino acids.

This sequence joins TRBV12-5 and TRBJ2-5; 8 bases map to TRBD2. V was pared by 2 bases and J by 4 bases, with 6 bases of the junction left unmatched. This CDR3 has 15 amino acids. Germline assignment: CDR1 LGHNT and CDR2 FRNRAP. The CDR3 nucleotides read TGTGCTAGTGGTTTGTCAGCGGGAGTGGTAGAGACCCAGTACTTC. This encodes CASGLSAGVVETQYF.